This T cell receptor beta chain came from a study of T cell changes during pregnancy in multiple sclerosis. This CDR3 region has 19 residues. The germline V gene has CDR1 MNHEY and CDR2 SMNVEV (reference sequence). With 1 base clipped from V and 5 bases from J, the junction kept 14 bases outside the gene matches. Clones were sequenced by immunoSEQ multiplex PCR, and TCRdb holds only the in-frame ones, with some missing. The profile shows under 65,000 clones, around 93% of them singletons. The chain joins TRBV27 to TRBJ2-2; TRBD1 matches 9 bases. Material: CD8+ T cells from peripheral blood mononuclear cells, obtained in the second trimester of pregnancy. The receptor was isolated from a female donor with multiple sclerosis, enrolled in a pregnancy study. CDR3 DNA sequence: TGTGCCAGCAGTTTATATCTCCCCGGACAGGGGCCCCGTACCGGGGAGCTGTTTTTT. Its translation is CASSLYLPGQGPRTGELFF.